A selection of T cell receptor beta chains follows, all from one sample in a study of T-cell reconstitution after alpha-beta-depleted transplantation in children. TCRdb reprocessed the PCR reads with MiXCR, giving one entry per CDR3 protein. The data show roughly 790,000 distinct CDR3 sequences, with about 15% seen just once and about 5% held by the top ten. The sequenced sample was PBMCs, mostly from graft donor cells, obtained 360 days after TCRalphabeta/CD19-depleted stem cell transplant. These receptor sequences come from a male patient younger than 18 who had a stem cell transplant for acute lymphoblastic leukemia, so the T cells may come from the graft donor. Each CDR3 is given with its conserved first and last residue. D genes are given only for firm matches. Where a row states a size, it is once, few, many or the class of an expanded clone; other rows omit it.

J gene: TRBJ2-7
D gene: TRBD2
V gene: TRBV12-3/TRBV12-4
clone size: .
CDR3 protein: CASSSGGRLSYEQYF
CDR3 DNA: TGTGCCAGCAGTTCGGGGGGGAGGTTGTCCTACGAGCAGTACTTC

J gene: TRBJ2-7
D gene: .
V gene: TRBV5-1
clone size: .
CDR3 protein: CASRRHITAYEQYF
CDR3 DNA: TGCGCCAGCAGAAGACATATCACTGCCTACGAGCAGTACTTC

J gene: TRBJ2-1
D gene: .
V gene: TRBV4-1
clone size: .
CDR3 protein: CASSQRAASEYNEQFF
CDR3 DNA: TGCGCCAGCAGCCAAAGAGCAGCGTCCGAATACAATGAGCAGTTCTTC

J gene: TRBJ2-1
D gene: TRBD2
V gene: TRBV20-1
clone size: .
CDR3 protein: CSAPGLAGARYNEQFF
CDR3 DNA: TGCAGTGCCCCGGGACTAGCGGGAGCGAGGTACAATGAGCAGTTCTTC

J gene: TRBJ2-7
D gene: .
V gene: TRBV11-3
clone size: .
CDR3 protein: CASRTPVGARFEQYF
CDR3 DNA: TGTGCCAGCAGGACCCCCGTAGGGGCGAGGTTCGAGCAGTACTTC

J gene: TRBJ1-1
D gene: .
V gene: TRBV29-1
clone size: few
CDR3 protein: CSASGGWTEAFF
CDR3 DNA: TGCAGCGCGTCGGGTGGGTGGACTGAAGCTTTCTTT

J gene: TRBJ2-7
D gene: TRBD1
V gene: TRBV11-1
clone size: many
CDR3 protein: CASSPRDSGTYEQYF
CDR3 DNA: TGTGCCAGCAGCCCCCGGGACAGTGGAACCTACGAGCAGTACTTC

J gene: TRBJ2-3
D gene: TRBD1
V gene: TRBV27
clone size: .
CDR3 protein: CASRPGQGARTDTQYF
CDR3 DNA: TGTGCCAGCAGGCCCGGACAGGGGGCGCGAACAGATACGCAGTATTTT

J gene: TRBJ2-1
D gene: .
V gene: TRBV5-1
clone size: few
CDR3 protein: CASSPARYNEQFF
CDR3 DNA: TGCGCCAGCAGCCCGGCTAGGTACAATGAGCAGTTCTTC

J gene: TRBJ2-2
D gene: .
V gene: TRBV12-2
clone size: .
CDR3 protein: CASRLTSLAGVNTGELFF
CDR3 DNA: TGTGCAAGTCGCCTTACCTCCCTAGCGGGAGTGAACACCGGGGAGCTGTTTTTT

J gene: TRBJ2-1
D gene: .
V gene: TRBV18
clone size: few
CDR3 protein: CASSSYGPNEQFF
CDR3 DNA: TGTGCCAGCTCATCTTATGGGCCGAATGAGCAGTTCTTC

J gene: TRBJ2-2
D gene: .
V gene: TRBV7-7
clone size: many
CDR3 protein: CASSRSGPNTGELFF
CDR3 DNA: TGTGCCAGCAGCCGGAGCGGACCGAACACCGGGGAGCTGTTTTTT

J gene: TRBJ2-1
D gene: TRBD2
V gene: TRBV4-1
clone size: few
CDR3 protein: CASSNLGLNLGNEQFF
CDR3 DNA: TGCGCCAGCAGCAATTTGGGACTAAACCTTGGCAATGAGCAGTTCTTC

J gene: TRBJ2-3
D gene: TRBD1
V gene: TRBV7-6
clone size: .
CDR3 protein: CASSLEDREGTDTQYF
CDR3 DNA: TGTGCCAGCAGCTTAGAGGACAGGGAAGGCACAGATACGCAGTATTTT

J gene: TRBJ2-2
D gene: TRBD1
V gene: TRBV7-8
clone size: few
CDR3 protein: CASSYSHRDRGRWTGELFF
CDR3 DNA: TGTGCCAGCAGCTACTCCCACCGGGACAGGGGACGATGGACCGGGGAGCTGTTTTTT

J gene: TRBJ2-2
D gene: TRBD1
V gene: TRBV6-1
clone size: .
CDR3 protein: CASRVITGVTGELFF
CDR3 DNA: TGTGCCAGCAGGGTTATCACAGGGGTCACCGGGGAGCTGTTTTTT

J gene: TRBJ2-7
D gene: .
V gene: TRBV5-1
clone size: few
CDR3 protein: CASTLTASGLQQYF
CDR3 DNA: TGCGCCAGCACGCTCACCGCGTCGGGTCTGCAGCAGTACTTC

J gene: TRBJ2-7
D gene: .
V gene: TRBV29-1
clone size: .
CDR3 protein: CSVVLRGEYEQYF
CDR3 DNA: TGCAGCGTAGTTCTAAGGGGTGAATACGAGCAGTACTTC

J gene: TRBJ2-1
D gene: .
V gene: TRBV5-1
clone size: .
CDR3 protein: CASSQRTGTFFGSYNEQFF
CDR3 DNA: TGCGCCAGCAGCCAACGGACCGGTACATTTTTTGGCTCCTACAATGAGCAGTTCTTC

J gene: TRBJ2-1
D gene: TRBD1
V gene: TRBV12-3/TRBV12-4
clone size: many
CDR3 protein: CASSLDRNYNEQFF
CDR3 DNA: TGTGCCAGCAGTTTGGACAGGAACTACAATGAGCAGTTCTTC

J gene: TRBJ2-5
D gene: .
V gene: TRBV7-8
clone size: many
CDR3 protein: CASSLGPRETQYF
CDR3 DNA: TGTGCCAGCAGCTTAGGGCCGCGGGAGACCCAGTACTTC

J gene: TRBJ2-3
D gene: TRBD1
V gene: TRBV11-2
clone size: .
CDR3 protein: CASSMDRGRGIDTQYF
CDR3 DNA: TGTGCCAGCAGCATGGACAGGGGGCGGGGGATAGATACGCAGTATTTT

J gene: TRBJ2-2
D gene: .
V gene: TRBV4-1
clone size: .
CDR3 protein: CASSRPGAHPNTGELFF
CDR3 DNA: TGCGCCAGCAGCCGCCCAGGGGCCCACCCGAACACCGGGGAGCTGTTTTTT

J gene: TRBJ2-1
D gene: .
V gene: TRBV4-2
clone size: .
CDR3 protein: CASSPTSSYNEQFF
CDR3 DNA: TGTGCCAGCAGCCCAACGAGCTCCTACAATGAGCAGTTCTTC

J gene: TRBJ2-7
D gene: .
V gene: TRBV21-1
clone size: .
CDR3 protein: CASSKETRAGEQYF
CDR3 DNA: TGTGCCAGCAGCAAGGAGACTAGGGCGGGCGAGCAGTACTTC

J gene: TRBJ2-7
D gene: .
V gene: TRBV11-2
clone size: .
CDR3 protein: CASSSWVRATYEQYF
CDR3 DNA: TGTGCCAGCAGCTCCTGGGTACGGGCGACCTACGAGCAGTACTTC

J gene: TRBJ2-7
D gene: .
V gene: TRBV2
clone size: few
CDR3 protein: CASSESADRILYSYEQYF
CDR3 DNA: TGTGCCAGCAGTGAATCAGCGGATCGAATATTATACTCCTACGAGCAGTACTTC